The 21 T cell receptor beta chains below were found in one sample sequenced in a study of tumor and adjacent non-tumor tissue in lung cancer. Three rounds of nested PCR, following a modified ARM-PCR protocol, produced the TCRbeta library. TCRdb analysed the multiplex PCR reads with MiXCR anew, one entry per CDR3 protein. The sample has approximately 110,000 distinct CDR3 sequences; about 61% are singletons. The template was RNA from unsorted bulk tissue. This non-tumor lung sample came from over 3 cm beyond the tumor edge. Sequencing was done on a sample of distant non-tumor lung tissue. The receptor set was obtained from a man aged 55-75 years with non-small cell lung cancer.

The chain carries TRBV11-2 and TRBJ2-1; D unresolved. Trimming stripped 1 base from V and 10 bases from J, with 23 bases between. This CDR3 is built from 17 residues. Germline values: CDR1 SGHAT, CDR2 FQNNGV. The DNA for the CDR3 is TGTGCCAGCAGCTTAGTGGGGAAACTACCTTACCAAGGGGAGCAGTTCTTC. It is translated as CASSLVGKLPYQGEQFF.

Points on this clonotype: Relative to the germline gene, one junction end is altered; a read error may explain this. The rearrangement joins TRBV29-1 to TRBJ2-1, with D hard to call. CDR1 and CDR2 from the germline V gene are SQVTM and ANQGSEA. The CDR3 has 12 amino acids. CDR3: CSVVGNLHEQSF. The CDR3, as DNA: TGCAGCGTTGTGGGCAATCTCCATGAGCAGTCCTTC.

This clonotype was picked up many times. The rearrangement links TRBV13 to TRBJ2-3; TRBD2 agrees at 8 bases. The CDR3 extends over 15 amino acids. V was clipped by 3 bases and J by 0 bases; unmatched bases: 2. Looked up from germline, CDR1 is PRHDT and CDR2 is FYEKMQ (reference sequence). The CDR3 sequence: CASSLASGSTDTQYF. CDR3 sequence (DNA): TGTGCCAGCAGCTTGGCTAGCGGGAGCACAGATACGCAGTATTTT. Full variable domain (missing parts from reference TRBV13 and TRBJ2-3): AAGVIQSPRHLIKEKRETATLKCYPIPRHDTVYWYQQGPGQDPQFLISFYEKMQSDKGSIPDRFSAQQFSDYHSELNMSSLELGDSALYFCASSLASGSTDTQYFGPGTRLTVL.

This clonotype was found a few times. The rearrangement uses TRBV5-5 and TRBJ2-1; D possibly matches TRBD1 or TRBD2 (5 bases each). V gave up 4 bases and J gave up 6 bases, with 20 bases separating them. The CDR3 contains 16 residues. Germline CDR1 SGHKS, CDR2 YYEKEE (reference sequence). The CDR3 DNA reads TGTGCCAGCAGCGGGGGAGTAGTGGGAGTCGGCAATGAGCAGTTCTTC. This encodes CASSGGVVGVGNEQFF.

There are many counts of this clonotype. Germline is not matched at one junction end, which may reflect a read error. J is TRBJ1-1 and V is TRBV11-2; D perhaps matches TRBD1 (5 bases). CDR1 and CDR2 (germline): SGHAT, FQNNGV. The CDR3 contains 14 residues. CDR3 nucleotide sequence: TGCGCCAGCATCCCTCCGGGGGAGACGGCTGAAGCTTTCTTT. It codes for CASIPPGETAEAFF.

As regards this clonotype: A clone one base away is much larger, so this may be a read error. The chain combines TRBV30 with TRBJ2-7; D ambiguous. The CDR3 consists of 12 residues. The V gene's germline CDR1 is GTSNPN and CDR2 SVGIG (reference sequence). Deletions cut 1 base from V and 7 bases from J, with 11 bases between. The CDR3 region is CAWSEVSVEQYF. The CDR3 DNA follows: TGTGCCTGGAGTGAGGTTAGTGTTGAGCAGTACTTC.

This clonotype has at least ten counts. This rearrangement joins TRBV7-9 to TRBJ2-1, with 9 bases lining up with TRBD2. CDR1 SEHNR and CDR2 FQNEAQ come from the germline V gene (reference sequence). This CDR3 has 15 amino acids. V lost 4 bases, J lost 4 bases, and 5 bases stayed unmatched. CDR3 region: CASSSTSGAYNEQFF. DNA for the CDR3: TGTGCCAGCAGCTCGACTAGCGGAGCTTACAATGAGCAGTTCTTC. The full variable domain, completed using reference TRBV7-9 and TRBJ2-1, is DTGVSQNPRHKITKRGQNVTFRCDPISEHNRLYWYRQTLGQGPEFLTYFQNEAQLEKSRLLSDRFSAERPKGSFSTLEIQRTEQGDSAMYLCASSSTSGAYNEQFFGPGTRLTVL.

Concerning this clonotype: Its ends do not fully match the called genes, so a read error is possible. The chain links TRBV6-5 to TRBJ2-1; 10 bases map to TRBD2. CDR1 MNHEY and CDR2 SVGAGI come from the germline V gene. The CDR3 sequence is 17 residues long. Here the CDR3 DNA reads TGTGCCAGCAGTTACTTAGCTAGCGGGAGATCCTACGATGAGCAGTCCTTC. Translation gives CASSYLASGRSYDEQSF.

There are a few counts of this clonotype. The chain couples TRBV20-1 to TRBJ2-7, with 9 bases aligning to TRBD2. V was pared by 5 bases and J by 5 bases, with 10 bases of the junction left unmatched. This CDR3 contains 14 residues. Germline CDR1 is DFQATT and CDR2 is SNEGSKA (reference sequence). The CDR3 protein is CSAPPAGGLDEQYF. In nucleotides, the CDR3 is TGCAGTGCTCCCCCGGCGGGAGGGCTGGACGAGCAGTACTTC.

This clonotype appeared many times. The chain is built from TRBV11-1 and TRBJ2-1; D could derive from TRBD1 or TRBD2 (5 bases each). The V end lost 4 bases, the J end lost 5 bases, and 18 bases lay between the germline ends. The CDR3 has 16 amino acids. The germline V gene encodes CDR1 SGHAT and CDR2 FQDESV (reference sequence). As DNA, the CDR3 is TGTGCCAGCAGCTCCGCCGGGACCGGAATAAACAATGAGCAGTTCTTC. It codes for CASSSAGTGINNEQFF. Looking up the rest from reference TRBV11-1 and TRBJ2-1 gives the full variable domain: EAEVAQSPRYKITEKSQAVAFWCDPISGHATLYWYRQILGQGPELLVQFQDESVVDDSQLPKDRFSAERLKGVDSTLKIQPAELGDSAMYLCASSSAGTGINNEQFFGPGTRLTVL.

As regards this clonotype: The missing conserved phenylalanine or tryptophan at the end of this CDR3 makes a read error likely. The chain uses TRBV11-3 and TRBJ1-1, with D unresolved. CDR1 SGHNT and CDR2 YENEEA come from the germline V gene. Deletions cut 5 bases from V and 0 bases from J, with 13 bases between. This CDR3 has 15 residues. The CDR3 region has the DNA TGTGCCAGCAGCCCGGGCGGGAGTTTGAACACTGAAGCTTTCCTT. This translates into CASSPGGSLNTEAFL.

This clonotype was recorded many times. The chain uses TRBV12-3 or TRBV12-4 and TRBJ2-7; D remains unclear. V lost 3 bases, J lost 7 bases, and 10 bases lay in between. The CDR3 runs to 12 residues. The DNA for the CDR3 is TGTGCCAGCAGTTTCGTCTTGGGGGAGCAGTACTTC. Residues: CASSFVLGEQYF.

This clonotype was recorded only once. At one end, the junction sequence differs from germline, possibly due to a read error. This chain links TRBV7-9 with TRBJ2-2, with 7 nucleotides matching TRBD1. Germline loops: CDR1 SEHNR, CDR2 FQNEAQ (reference sequence). This CDR3 region has 17 residues. The CDR3 here is CTSTPPAGGDRTGELFF. CDR3 DNA: TGTACCAGCACCCCACCCGCAGGGGGAGATCGGACCGGGGAGCTGTTTTTT.

V and J are TRBV7-8 and TRBJ2-3, with D unclear. Germline CDR1 reads SGHVS; CDR2 reads FQNEAQ. The germline V and J ends were trimmed by 11 bases and 11 bases, with 20 bases remaining between them. The CDR3 sequence is 12 residues long. This chain's CDR3 is CAWSLGPGEQYF. The DNA for the CDR3 is TGTGCCTGGAGCTTAGGGCCAGGAGAGCAGTATTTT.

Regarding this clonotype: Relative to the germline gene, one junction end is altered; a read error may explain this. V is TRBV5-1 and J is TRBJ2-1; 7 nucleotides align to TRBD2. The CDR3 extends over 14 amino acids. The germline V gene has CDR1 SGHRS and CDR2 YFSETQ. The DNA of the CDR3 is TGCGTCAGTGCCCTGGGAGGGAGGGCCAATAAGCAGTTCTTC. It codes for CVSALGGRANKQFF.

Only a few counts were recorded for this clonotype. Mismatch with germline at one junction end may stem from a read error. The chain couples TRBV11-1 to TRBJ2-1; TRBD2 matches at 8 bases. The CDR3 runs to 12 residues. Looked up from germline, CDR1 is SGHAT and CDR2 is FQDESV (reference sequence). CDR3 nucleotide sequence: TGTGCCGGCAGCAATGAGCGGGAGCCGAATTTCTTC. Amino acid sequence: CAGSNEREPNFF.

Turning to this clonotype: A read error may account for a junction end that differs from germline. The chain couples TRBV6-2 or TRBV6-3 to TRBJ2-6; 8 bases fit TRBD2. Per germline, CDR1 MNHEY and CDR2 SVGEGT. The CDR3 runs to 20 residues. CDR3: CDSSYPNGRAPLSGANVLTF. The CDR3 DNA follows: TGTGACAGCAGTTACCCGAACGGGAGGGCCCCCCTCTCTGGGGCCAACGTCCTGACTTTC.

The chain uses TRBV28 and TRBJ2-2, with 10 positions matching TRBD2. The V and J ends lost 5 bases and 4 bases, in that order; junction bases with no gene match: 4. CDR1 MDHEN and CDR2 SYDVKM come from the germline V gene. The CDR3 is 15 residues long. The CDR3 loop reads CASSILAGVTGELFF. The DNA of the CDR3 is TGTGCCAGCAGTATCCTAGCGGGGGTCACCGGGGAGCTGTTTTTT.

This clonotype has only one observation. One end of the junction is discordant with germline, which a read error may explain. This chain joins TRBV2 and TRBJ2-7, with a weak D call TRBD2 (6 bases). Germline lookup yields CDR1 SNHLY and CDR2 FYNNEI. The CDR3 length is 14 residues. CDR3 bases: TGTGCCAGCAGAGATCCGGGACTCCCCTATGAGCAGTACTTC. Protein product: CASRDPGLPYEQYF.

This clonotype has a single count. One base away lies a much larger clone, so this may be a sequencing read error. The CDR3 DNA is TGTGCTAGTGGTTTCCCGCAGGGGGCCCAAGAGACCCGGTACTTC. Translated, it gives CASGFPQGAQETRYF. V is TRBV12-5 and J is TRBJ2-5, with 8 bases aligning to TRBD1. Germline assignment: CDR1 LGHNT and CDR2 FRNRAP. CDR3 size: 15 residues.

The rearrangement links TRBV11-2 to TRBJ2-1; 8 bases are a match to TRBD2. The germline V gene has CDR1 SGHAT and CDR2 FQNNGV. The CDR3 is 13 amino acids. V shed 8 bases, J shed 9 bases, and the junction held 9 bases outside the gene matches. The CDR3: CASLVGRAGEQFF. DNA of the CDR3: TGTGCCAGCCTAGTCGGGAGGGCCGGTGAGCAGTTCTTC.